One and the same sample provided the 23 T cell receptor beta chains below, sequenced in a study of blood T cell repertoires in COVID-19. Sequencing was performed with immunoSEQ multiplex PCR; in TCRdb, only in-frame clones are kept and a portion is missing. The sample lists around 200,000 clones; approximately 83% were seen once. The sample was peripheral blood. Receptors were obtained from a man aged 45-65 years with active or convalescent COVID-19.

The CDR3 sequence: CASSLASGETQYF. The DNA of the CDR3 is TGTGCCAGCAGCTTAGCCTCCGGGGAGACCCAGTACTTC. This chain uses TRBV7-2 with TRBJ2-5; D is unclear. In germline, CDR1 is SGHTA, CDR2 FQGNSA. V was trimmed by 0 bases and J by 5 bases, leaving 7 bases between them. The CDR3 contains 13 residues.

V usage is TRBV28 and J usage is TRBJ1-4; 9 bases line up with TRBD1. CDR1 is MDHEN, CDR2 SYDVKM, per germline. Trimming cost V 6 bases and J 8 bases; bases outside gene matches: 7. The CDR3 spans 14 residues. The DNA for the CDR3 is TGTGCCAGCAGCACAACAGGGGGCGCCGAAAAACTGTTTTTT. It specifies CASSTTGGAEKLFF. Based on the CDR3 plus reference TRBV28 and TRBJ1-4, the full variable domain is DVKVTQSSRYLVKRTGEKVFLECVQDMDHENMFWYRQDPGLGLRLIYFSYDVKMKEKGDIPEGYSVSREKKERFSLILESASTNQTSMYLCASSTTGGAEKLFFGSGTQLSVL.

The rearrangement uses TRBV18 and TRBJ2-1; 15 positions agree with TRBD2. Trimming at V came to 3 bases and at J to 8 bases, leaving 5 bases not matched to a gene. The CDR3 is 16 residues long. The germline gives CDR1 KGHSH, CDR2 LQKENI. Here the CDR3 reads CASSPGTSGGYYEQFF. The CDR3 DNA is TGTGCCAGCTCACCGGGGACTAGCGGGGGGTATTATGAGCAGTTCTTC.

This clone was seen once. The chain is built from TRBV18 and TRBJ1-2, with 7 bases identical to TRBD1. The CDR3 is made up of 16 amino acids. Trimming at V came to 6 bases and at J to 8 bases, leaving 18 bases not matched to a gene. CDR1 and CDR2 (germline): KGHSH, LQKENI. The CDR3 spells CASSRDLSPTGNGYTF. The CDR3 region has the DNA TGTGCCAGCTCCAGAGATTTGTCCCCGACAGGGAACGGCTACACCTTC.

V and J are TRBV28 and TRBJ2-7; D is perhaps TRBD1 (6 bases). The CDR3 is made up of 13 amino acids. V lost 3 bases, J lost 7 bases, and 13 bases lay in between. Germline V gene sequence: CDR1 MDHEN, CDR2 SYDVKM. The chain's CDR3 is CASSFRGPSEQYF. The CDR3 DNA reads TGTGCCAGCAGTTTCAGGGGCCCTAGTGAGCAGTACTTC. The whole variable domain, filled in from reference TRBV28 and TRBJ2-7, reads DVKVTQSSRYLVKRTGEKVFLECVQDMDHENMFWYRQDPGLGLRLIYFSYDVKMKEKGDIPEGYSVSREKKERFSLILESASTNQTSMYLCASSFRGPSEQYFGPGTRLTVT.

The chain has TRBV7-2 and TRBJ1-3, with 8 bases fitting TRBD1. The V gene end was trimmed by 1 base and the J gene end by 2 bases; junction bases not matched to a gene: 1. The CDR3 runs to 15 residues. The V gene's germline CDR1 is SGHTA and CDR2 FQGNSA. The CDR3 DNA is TGTGCCAGCAGCTTAGGGACAGGGACTGGAAACACCATATATTTT. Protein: CASSLGTGTGNTIYF.

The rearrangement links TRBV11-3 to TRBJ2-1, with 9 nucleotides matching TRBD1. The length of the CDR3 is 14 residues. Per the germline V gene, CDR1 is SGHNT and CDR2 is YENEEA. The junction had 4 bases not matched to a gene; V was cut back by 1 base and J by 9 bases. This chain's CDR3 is CASSLGGTGSEQFF. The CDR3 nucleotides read TGTGCCAGCAGCTTAGGGGGGACAGGGAGTGAGCAGTTCTTC.

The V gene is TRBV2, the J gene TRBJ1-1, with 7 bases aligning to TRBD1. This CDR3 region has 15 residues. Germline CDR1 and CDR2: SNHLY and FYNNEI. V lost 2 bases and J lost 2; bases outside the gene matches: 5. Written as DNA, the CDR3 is TGTGCCAGCAGTGAACGGGCAGGGGGAAACACTGAAGCTTTCTTT. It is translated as CASSERAGGNTEAFF.

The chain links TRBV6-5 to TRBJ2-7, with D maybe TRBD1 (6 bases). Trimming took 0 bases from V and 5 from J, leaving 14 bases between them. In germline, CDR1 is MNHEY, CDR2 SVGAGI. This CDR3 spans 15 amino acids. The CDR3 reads CASSYSAGVGNEQYF. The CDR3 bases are TGTGCCAGCAGTTACTCAGCAGGGGTGGGGAACGAGCAGTACTTC.

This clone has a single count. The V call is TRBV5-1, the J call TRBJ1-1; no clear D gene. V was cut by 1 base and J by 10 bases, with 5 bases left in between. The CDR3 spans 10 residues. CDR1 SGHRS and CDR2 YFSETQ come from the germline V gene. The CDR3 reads CASSLLLAFF. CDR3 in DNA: TGCGCCAGCAGCTTGCTCCTAGCTTTCTTT.

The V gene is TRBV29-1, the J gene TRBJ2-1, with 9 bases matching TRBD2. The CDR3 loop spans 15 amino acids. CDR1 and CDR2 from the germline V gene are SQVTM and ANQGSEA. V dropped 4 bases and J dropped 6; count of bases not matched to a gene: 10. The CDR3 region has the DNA TGCAGCGTTGCAGCGGCGGGGGGGATGTTCAATGAGCAGTTCTTC. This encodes CSVAAAGGMFNEQFF.

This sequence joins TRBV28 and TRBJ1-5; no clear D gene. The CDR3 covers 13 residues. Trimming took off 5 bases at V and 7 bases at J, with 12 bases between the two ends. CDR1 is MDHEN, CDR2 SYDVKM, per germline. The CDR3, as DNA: TGTGCCAGCAGTCCTCTCGCGGGGCAGCCCCAGCATTTT. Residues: CASSPLAGQPQHF.

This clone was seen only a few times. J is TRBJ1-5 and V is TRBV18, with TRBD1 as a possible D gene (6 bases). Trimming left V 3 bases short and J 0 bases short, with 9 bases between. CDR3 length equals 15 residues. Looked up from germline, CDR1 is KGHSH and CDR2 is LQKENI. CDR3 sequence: CASSPRTDSNQPQHF. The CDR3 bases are TGTGCCAGCTCACCTCGGACAGATAGCAATCAGCCCCAGCATTTT.

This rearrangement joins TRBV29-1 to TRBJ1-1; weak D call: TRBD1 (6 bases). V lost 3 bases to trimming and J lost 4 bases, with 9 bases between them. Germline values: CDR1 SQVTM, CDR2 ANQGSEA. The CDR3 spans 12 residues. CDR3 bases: TGCAGCGTTGACAGGGGAACCACTGAAGCTTTCTTT. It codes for CSVDRGTTEAFF. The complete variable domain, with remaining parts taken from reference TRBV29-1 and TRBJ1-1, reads SAVISQKPSRDICQRGTSLTIQCQVDSQVTMMFWYRQQPGQSLTLIATANQGSEATYESGFVIDKFPISRPNLTFSTLTVSNMSPEDSSIYLCSVDRGTTEAFFGQGTRLTVV.

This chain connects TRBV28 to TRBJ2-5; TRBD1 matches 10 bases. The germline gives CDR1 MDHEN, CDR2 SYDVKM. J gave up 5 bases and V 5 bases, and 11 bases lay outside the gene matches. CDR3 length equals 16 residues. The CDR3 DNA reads TGTGCCAGCAGTCCACCGACAGGGGGCGGGCTGGAGACCCAGTACTTC. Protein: CASSPPTGGGLETQYF.

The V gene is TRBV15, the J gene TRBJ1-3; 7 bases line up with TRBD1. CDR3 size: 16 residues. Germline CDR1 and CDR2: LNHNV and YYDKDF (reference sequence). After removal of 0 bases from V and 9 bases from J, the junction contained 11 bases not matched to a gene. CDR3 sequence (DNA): TGTGCCACCAGCAGAGAATGGACAGGCAGGGTCGGCACCATATATTTT. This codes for CATSREWTGRVGTIYF.

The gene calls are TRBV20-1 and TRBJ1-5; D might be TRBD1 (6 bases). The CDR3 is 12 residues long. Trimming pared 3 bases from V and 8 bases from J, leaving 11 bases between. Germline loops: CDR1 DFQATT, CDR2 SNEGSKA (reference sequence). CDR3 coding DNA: TGCAGTGCTAGTGGGGGCTTGGAGCCCCAGCATTTT. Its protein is CSASGGLEPQHF.

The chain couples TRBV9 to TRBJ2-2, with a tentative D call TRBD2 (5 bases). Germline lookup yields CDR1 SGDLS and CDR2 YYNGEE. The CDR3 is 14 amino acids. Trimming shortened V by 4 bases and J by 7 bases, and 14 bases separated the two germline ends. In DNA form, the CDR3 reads TGTGCCAGCAGCAAAGATCGAGGGTTCGGGGAGCTGTTTTTT. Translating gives CASSKDRGFGELFF.

Written as DNA, the CDR3 is TGTGCCAGCAGCTCAACGGGACAGATGAACACTGAAGCTTTCTTT. Translation gives CASSSTGQMNTEAFF. The chain is built from TRBV7-2 and TRBJ1-1, with TRBD1 matching 7 bases. The CDR3 is made up of 15 amino acids. Per germline, CDR1 SGHTA and CDR2 FQGNSA. The V segment lost 4 bases and the J segment 0 bases; nucleotides outside the gene matches: 5. Combining the CDR3 with reference TRBV7-2 and TRBJ1-1 gives the whole variable domain GAGVSQSPSNKVTEKGKDVELRCDPISGHTALYWYRQSLGQGLEFLIYFQGNSAPDKSGLPSDRFSAERTGGSVSTLTIQRTQQEDSAVYLCASSSTGQMNTEAFFGQGTRLTVV.

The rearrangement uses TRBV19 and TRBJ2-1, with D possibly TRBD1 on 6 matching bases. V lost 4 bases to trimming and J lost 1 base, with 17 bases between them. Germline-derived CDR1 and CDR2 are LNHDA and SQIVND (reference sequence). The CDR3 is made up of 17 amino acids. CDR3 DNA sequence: TGTGCCAGTAGTAAGGGCCCCAGGGGTGGGTCCTACAATGAGCAGTTCTTC. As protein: CASSKGPRGGSYNEQFF.

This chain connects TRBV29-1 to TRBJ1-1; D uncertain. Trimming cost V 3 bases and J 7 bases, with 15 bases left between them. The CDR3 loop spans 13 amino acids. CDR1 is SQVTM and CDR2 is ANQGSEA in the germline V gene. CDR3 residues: CSVDRLAGNEAFF. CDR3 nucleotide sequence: TGCAGCGTTGATAGGTTAGCGGGAAATGAAGCTTTCTTT.

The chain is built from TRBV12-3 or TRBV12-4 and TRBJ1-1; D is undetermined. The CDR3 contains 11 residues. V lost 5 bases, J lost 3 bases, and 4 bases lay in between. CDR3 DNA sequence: TGTGCCAGCAGTGCGTACACTGAAGCTTTCTTT. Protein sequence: CASSAYTEAFF.

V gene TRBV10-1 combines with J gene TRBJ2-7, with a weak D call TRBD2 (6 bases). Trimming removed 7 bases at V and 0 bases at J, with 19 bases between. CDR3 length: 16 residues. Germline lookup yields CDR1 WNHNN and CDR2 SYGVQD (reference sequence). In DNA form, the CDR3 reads TGCGCCAGCAACTTCGGAGGGGCGCCAAGCTCCTACGAGCAGTACTTC. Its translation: CASNFGGAPSSYEQYF.